Given below is one T cell receptor (delta chain) in context. This clone has only a few counts. Its antigen specificity is not known. No much larger clonotype is one base removed from it; base qualities were not supplied. Trimming accounts for 0 bases at V and 0 bases at J, while the number of junction bases matched to no gene is 35. The germline V gene encodes CDR1 TSWWSYY and CDR2 QGS. The CDR3 goes from the cysteine to the phenylalanine over 28 residues. Left in the record is the CDR3 DNA by itself, 84 bases read in frame from the first base. This sample is part of a study of DNA immune sequencing with unique molecular identifiers (dated by TCRdb to 2018 to 2021). Regarding the study in general: gammadelta T cells were enriched from buffy coats using immunomagnetic cell separation, and their genomic DNA was sequenced. All donors were healthy individuals, and fewer than twelve of the donors were profiled using sorted gammadelta T cells from peripheral blood. The method was checked using synthetic reference molecules and blood samples from healthy people. To compare enriched and non-enriched samples, around 0.095 ug of enriched gammadelta T-cell DNA and approximately 1 ug of non-enriched PBMC DNA were sequenced. Fluorescence-activated cell sorting was used to enrich gammadelta T cells from the PBMC of approximately 10 healthy people. The study developed and validated an ultrasensitive DNA-based TRD repertoire sequencing method using PCR-introduced unique molecular identifiers.

Summary of the overall study and its limitations: The primer-based approach is unable to detect novel TRD sequences that the primers do not target. Healthy donors differed in TRD repertoire diversity, and several donors were highly oligoclonal, meaning the top 5 clonotypes made up more than half of productive molecules. TRDV2 paired with TRDJ1 was the most common TRD rearrangement among clonotypes in healthy donors.

To prepare the library, multiplex PCR was applied. A 32-plex assay amplified the genomic DNA, with primers for all 8 TRDV and 4 TRDJ genes spanning the CDR3. A 12-nucleotide UMI was introduced during around 3 barcoding PCR cycles, after which a second PCR was performed with Illumina adapter primers. AMPure XP beads were used to purify the libraries, and library quality was checked on a Fragment Analyzer using the HS NGS Fragment kit. Sequencing used an Illumina MiniSeq mid-output kit with around 22% PhiX and 150 cycles of paired-end reads. In the authors' own workflow: MIGEC version 1.2.9 was used to process the reads, grouping the reads by UMI and building error-corrected consensus sequences. Modified VDJtools version 1.2.1 scripts and the tcR R package were used for post-processing. Clonotypes were called again by TCRdb from the public reads via CATT, and duplicate nucleotide sequences were then merged into one entry. The V and J calls here are based on TCRdb, not the publication. Recorded for this sample are 5,000 or so delta-chain clones; roughly an eighth of them occurred a single time. In total, the top ten clones hold under 60% of the sample.

The sample consisted of gamma-delta T cells enriched from blood buffy coat, or unenriched PBMCs (not recorded which). This receptor was identified in a human donor in good health. In this chain, TRDV1 is recombined with TRDJ1; 12 bases in between match TRDD3. Matching the DNA to germline supplied the J gene, which TCRdb does not give. The sequenced DNA is TGTGCTCTTGGGGAACTAGGTCCCTTACCATCTCTTGATACTGGGGGATACCCCCTTATGGCTTACACCGATAAACTCATCTTT. Translated, it gives CALGELGPLPSLDTGGYPLMAYTDKLIF.